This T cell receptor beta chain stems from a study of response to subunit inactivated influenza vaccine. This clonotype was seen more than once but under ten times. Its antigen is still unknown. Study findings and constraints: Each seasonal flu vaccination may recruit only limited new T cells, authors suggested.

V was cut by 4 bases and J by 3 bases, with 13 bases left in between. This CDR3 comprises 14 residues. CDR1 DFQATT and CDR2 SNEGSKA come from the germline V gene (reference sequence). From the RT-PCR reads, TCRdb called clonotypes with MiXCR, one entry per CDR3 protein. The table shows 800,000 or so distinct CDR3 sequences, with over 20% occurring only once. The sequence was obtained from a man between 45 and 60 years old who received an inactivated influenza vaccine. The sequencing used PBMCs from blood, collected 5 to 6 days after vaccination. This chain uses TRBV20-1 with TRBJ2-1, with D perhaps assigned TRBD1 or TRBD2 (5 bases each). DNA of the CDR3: TGCAGTGCTAATCCGGGACGAAACTACAATGAGCAGTTCTTC. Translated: CSANPGRNYNEQFF.